These 6 T cell receptor beta chains were sequenced from one sample in a study of blood T cell repertoires in COVID-19. Here immunoSEQ multiplex PCR was the method, and the copy in TCRdb shows in-frame clones only, minus some. Among 100,000 or so clones, roughly 90% were seen once, and the ten largest hold over 7%. The material sequenced was peripheral blood. Receptors were obtained from a man aged 25 to 40 in a cohort sampled during active COVID-19.

This rearrangement joins TRBV14 to TRBJ1-4; no reliable D call. The CDR3 sequence is 17 residues long. Trimming pared 0 bases from V and 3 bases from J, leaving 14 bases between. Germline lookup yields CDR1 SGHDN and CDR2 FVKESK. Here the CDR3 reads CASSQDLRQRANEKLFF. The CDR3 nucleotides are TGTGCCAGCAGCCAAGATCTGCGCCAGCGGGCTAATGAAAAACTGTTTTTT.

This chain joins TRBV5-6 and TRBJ1-2; D might be TRBD1 (5 bases). Germline V CDR1 and CDR2: SGHDT, YYEEEE. The CDR3 has 15 residues. Trimming cost V 1 base and J 4 bases, with 14 bases left between them. CDR3 nucleotide sequence: TGTGCCAGCAGCTTGCGGGGGTACGTGGGCTATGGCTACACCTTC. Its translation: CASSLRGYVGYGYTF. Complete variable domain (other parts from reference TRBV5-6 and TRBJ1-2): DAGVTQSPTHLIKTRGQQVTLRCSPKSGHDTVSWYQQALGQGPQFIFQYYEEEERQRGNFPDRFSGHQFPNYSSELNVNALLLGDSALYLCASSLRGYVGYGYTFGSGTRLTVV.

The rearrangement uses TRBV28 and TRBJ2-3; 7 nucleotides align to TRBD1. This CDR3 is built from 15 residues. The V gene end was trimmed by 3 bases and the J gene end by 4 bases; junction bases not matched to a gene: 7. CDR1 and CDR2 (germline): MDHEN, SYDVKM. Written as DNA, the CDR3 is TGTGCCAGCAGTTTTGGGGGACAGTTTTCAGATACGCAGTATTTT. The encoded protein is CASSFGGQFSDTQYF.

This clone was observed a single time. The gene calls are TRBV7-3 and TRBJ2-3; D may be TRBD2 (7 bases). The V end lost 2 bases, the J end lost 1 base, and 19 bases lay between the germline ends. The CDR3 consists of 18 residues. Germline loops: CDR1 SGHTA, CDR2 FQGTGA. The CDR3: CASSLPGGGPGGTDTQYF. As DNA, the CDR3 is TGTGCCAGCAGCTTACCTGGCGGGGGCCCAGGGGGCACAGATACGCAGTATTTT.

This rearrangement joins TRBV7-9 to TRBJ2-7, with 8 bases identical to TRBD2. Germline V gene sequence: CDR1 SEHNR, CDR2 FQNEAQ (reference sequence). Trimming took 6 bases from V and 3 from J; bases not matched to a gene: 10. The CDR3 is made up of 15 amino acids. The CDR3 sequence: CASRTSSGVHYEQYF. The CDR3 nucleotides are TGTGCCAGCAGAACTAGTAGCGGGGTCCACTACGAGCAGTACTTC.

The sample holds a few counts of this clone. This rearrangement joins TRBV7-9 to TRBJ1-1, with D possibly being TRBD1 (5 bases). Germline loops: CDR1 SEHNR, CDR2 FQNEAQ (reference sequence). Trimming removed 2 bases at V and 3 bases at J, with 13 bases between. The CDR3 contains 15 residues. The CDR3 sequence: CASSLYDPGDTEAFF. The CDR3 bases are TGTGCCAGCAGCTTATATGACCCGGGGGACACTGAAGCTTTCTTT.